The 3 T cell receptor beta chains reported below all come from one sample, sequenced in a study of memory CD4+ T cells and cytomegalovirus serostatus. The sort gate was single viable CD3+CD4+CD8-CD45RO+ cells for memory CD4+ T cells. Assay used: immunoSEQ multiplex PCR; TCRdb lists only in-frame clones, some missing. The sample shows about 82,000 clones, about 85% of them seen only once. The sequencing sample was made of memory CD4+ T cells from blood. Receptors originate from an adult in good health and CMV-seronegative.

The V and J genes are TRBV19 and TRBJ2-6; 8 bases are shared with TRBD1. With V trimmed by 5 bases and J by 0 bases, 6 bases remained unmatched. The CDR3 consists of 17 residues. Looked up from germline, CDR1 is LNHDA and CDR2 is SQIVND (reference sequence). In DNA form, the CDR3 reads TGTGCCAGTAGTGCGGACAGGGCACTCTCTGGGGCCAACGTCCTGACTTTC. This encodes CASSADRALSGANVLTF. The full variable domain, with the rest looked up from reference TRBV19 and TRBJ2-6, is DGGITQSPKYLFRKEGQNVTLSCEQNLNHDAMYWYRQDPGQGLRLIYYSQIVNDFQKGDIAEGYSVSREKKESFPLTVTSAQKNPTAFYLCASSADRALSGANVLTFGAGSRLTVL.

V usage is TRBV2 and J usage is TRBJ1-5, with 7 bases matching TRBD1. The junction had 1 base not matched to a gene; V was cut back by 7 bases and J by 1 base. From germline, CDR1 is SNHLY and CDR2 FYNNEI. This CDR3 comprises 13 residues. The CDR3 nucleotides are TGTGCCAGCACAGGGGGAAGCAATCAGCCCCAGCATTTT. Protein: CASTGGSNQPQHF.

This clone was seen at least ten times. This rearrangement joins TRBV11-3 to TRBJ2-3, with 7 bases fitting TRBD2. V shed 8 bases, J shed 2 bases, and the junction held 7 bases outside the gene matches. The CDR3 is made up of 14 amino acids. Per the germline V gene, CDR1 is SGHNT and CDR2 is YENEEA. DNA of the CDR3: TGTGCCAGCGGACACGGGGGGAACACAGATACGCAGTATTTT. Translating it yields CASGHGGNTDTQYF.